This T cell receptor (beta chain) originates from a study of glioma-infiltrating T cells. Study-level points and caveats: Above-expected tissue-blood divergence occurred in all gliomas, most in low-grade ones.

This CDR3 contains 14 residues. Germline values: CDR1 SNHLY, CDR2 FYNNEI. The V segment lost 3 bases and the J segment 3 bases; nucleotides outside the gene matches: 2. TCR alpha and beta CDR3 regions were amplified from RNA using iRepertoire nested multiplex PCR. MiXCR, run by TCRdb on the multiplex PCR reads, gives a single entry per CDR3 protein. The profile shows about 400,000 distinct CDR3 sequences, approximately 42% of them singletons. Concerning this clonotype: The antigen remains undetermined.

The chain couples TRBV2 to TRBJ1-5; TRBD1 matches 7 bases. This receptor was obtained from a human donor with low-grade glioma or glioblastoma, undergoing nonglioma brain surgery, or in good health (not recorded which). Sequencing used glioma tissue, nonneoplastic brain tissue, or PBMCs (not recorded which). As DNA, the CDR3 is TGTGCCAGCAGTGAGACAGGGCCCAATCAGCCCCAGCATTTT. Encoded protein: CASSETGPNQPQHF.